Presented here are 24 T cell receptor beta chains from one specimen sequenced in a study of tumor-infiltrating lymphocytes in primary liver carcinoma. Bulk tissue was left unsorted, and RNA and DNA were co-extracted from about 20-30 mg of it. With a constant-region primer, TCR beta cDNA was made from roughly 500 ng of total RNA. Libraries of TCR beta came from three nested multiplex PCR rounds with slightly modified ARM-PCR. TRBV1-TRBV30 forward primers paired with a C-beta reverse primer were used in the first two PCR rounds, which ran 9 to 10 cycles each. TCRdb fed the multiplex PCR reads into MiXCR, producing one record per CDR3 protein. The table records more than 85,000 distinct CDR3 sequences, roughly four fifths of them present only once. The sequencing sample was made of liver tumor tissue from sampling region 3. Indicated subset: tumor region T3, left-lateral pole. The receptors here all came from a man aged 35-49 years with primary liver carcinoma and hepatitis B virus infection.

This clonotype has a handful of counts. A much more abundant neighbour one base away suggests this may be a read error. The CDR3 sequence: CAWNRTGENIQYF. The CDR3 bases are TGTGCCTGGAACCGGACAGGGGAAAACATTCAGTACTTC. This sequence joins TRBV30 and TRBJ2-4; 9 bases are shared with TRBD1. The germline CDR1 and CDR2 sequences are GTSNPN and SVGIG (reference sequence). The CDR3 extends over 13 amino acids. V lost 4 bases, J lost 5 bases, and 3 bases stayed unmatched.

The chain has TRBV29-1 and TRBJ1-1, with D perhaps matching TRBD1 (5 bases). Germline values: CDR1 SQVTM, CDR2 ANQGSEA. The CDR3 runs 13 residues. CDR3 protein: CSPIRGRETEAFF. CDR3 DNA sequence: TGCAGTCCCATTCGGGGGAGGGAAACTGAAGCTTTCTTT.

This clonotype was picked up many times. The chain uses TRBV2 and TRBJ2-3; TRBD2 matches 8 bases. The CDR3 extends over 16 amino acids. Trimming removed 2 bases from V and 1 base from J; junction bases left unmatched: 5. Germline lookup yields CDR1 SNHLY and CDR2 FYNNEI. CDR3 protein: CASSERAGGRTDTQYF. The CDR3 nucleotides read TGTGCCAGCAGTGAAAGGGCGGGAGGTCGCACAGATACGCAGTATTTT.

Regarding this clonotype: One end of the junction fails to match germline, which may point to a read error. This chain connects TRBV29-1 to TRBJ2-1; 16 bases align to TRBD2. CDR1 is SQVTM, CDR2 ANQGSEA, per germline. The CDR3 loop spans 15 amino acids. CDR3 bases: TGCAGAGTTGACGGGACTAGCGGGAGGGCATGGGAGCAGATCTTC. Its protein is CRVDGTSGRAWEQIF.

About this clonotype: This may stem from a read error, because a much larger clone lies one nucleotide away. This chain joins TRBV7-9 and TRBJ2-1, with D perhaps TRBD1 or TRBD2 (6 bases each). V lost 4 bases, J lost 0 bases, and 13 bases lay in between. The CDR3 extends over 16 amino acids. Looked up from germline, CDR1 is SEHNR and CDR2 is FQNEAQ (reference sequence). The CDR3 sequence is CASSSQGRSSYNEQFF. Written as DNA, the CDR3 is TGTGCCAGCAGCTCCCAGGGGAGGAGCTCCTACAATGAGCAGTTCTTC.

As concerns this clonotype: At one of its ends the junction is not consistent with the germline gene, which may arise from a read error. CDR3 in DNA: TGTGACAGCAGCTCTGGGGGAAGCTCTGTTGGCACCCGCACAGATACGCAGTATTTT. Its translation is CDSSSGGSSVGTRTDTQYF. The V call is TRBV11-1, the J call TRBJ2-3, with D perhaps being TRBD1 or TRBD2 (5 bases each). This CDR3 is 19 amino acids long. Germline V gene sequence: CDR1 SGHAT, CDR2 FQDESV (reference sequence).

Regarding this clonotype: The conserved closing phenylalanine or tryptophan is absent in this CDR3, likely reflecting a read error. V and J are TRBV24-1 and TRBJ1-5, with 9 bases that match TRBD1. The CDR3 has 16 residues. Per germline, CDR1 KGHDR and CDR2 SFDVKD. V dropped 12 bases and J dropped 0; count of bases not matched to a gene: 11. CDR3 in amino acids: CASRDRVTYSNQPQHI. CDR3 nucleotides: TGTGCCTCCCGGGACAGGGTCACATATAGCAATCAGCCCCAGCATATT.

On this clonotype: A junction boundary mismatches the germline segment, possibly from a read error. V gene TRBV5-6 combines with J gene TRBJ2-6, with 8 bases aligning to TRBD1. CDR1 SGHDT and CDR2 YYEEEE come from the germline V gene. The CDR3 loop spans 18 amino acids. The CDR3 loop reads CASSLARTGKAGADVLTF. The CDR3 nucleotides read TGTGCCAGTAGCTTGGCCCGGACAGGGAAGGCTGGGGCCGACGTCCTGACTTTC.

The V gene is TRBV29-1, the J gene TRBJ2-7, with D maybe TRBD2 (5 bases). This CDR3 has 14 amino acids. Germline assignment: CDR1 SQVTM and CDR2 ANQGSEA. The V end lost 7 bases, the J end lost 9 bases, and 25 bases lay between the germline ends. Here the CDR3 DNA reads TGCAGCGCCAGCCGAGAGGGAAAGGGAGACGGGCAGTACTTC. It specifies CSASREGKGDGQYF.

Turning to this clonotype: The junction does not match germline at one end; this may be a read error. V and J are TRBV10-3 and TRBJ1-2; D might be TRBD1 (5 bases). The CDR3 sequence is 14 residues long. The germline V gene encodes CDR1 ENHRY and CDR2 SYGVKD. This chain's CDR3 is CATSVERGGDDYTF. CDR3 coding DNA: TGTGCCACCAGTGTCGAGAGGGGAGGGGATGACTACACCTTC.

In regard to this clonotype: This CDR3 fails to terminate in the conserved phenylalanine or tryptophan, so it likely reflects a read error. This chain links TRBV6-2 or TRBV6-3 with TRBJ2-5; no firm D call. The CDR3 totals 12 residues. CDR1 is MNHEY, CDR2 SVGEGT, per germline. The CDR3 sequence: CTSSNSQETQYY. CDR3 coding DNA: TGTACCAGCAGCAACAGCCAAGAGACACAGTACTAC.

The CDR3, as DNA: TGTGCCAGCAGTAACGGGAGGACGGGGTTTAGGAAGTTGTTTTTT. Translation gives CASSNGRTGFRKLFF. V is TRBV6-5 and J is TRBJ2-2, with TRBD2 identical over 7 bases. This CDR3 is built from 15 residues. J was trimmed by 15 bases and V by 5 bases; bases with no gene match: 18. The germline gives CDR1 MNHEY, CDR2 SVGAGI.

Concerning this clonotype: A clone one base away is much larger, so this may be a read error. The J gene is TRBJ2-5, the V gene TRBV24-1; TRBD2 aligns across 8 bases. CDR1 is KGHDR, CDR2 SFDVKD, per germline. V shed 5 bases and J 2 bases; nucleotides not matched to a gene: 6. The CDR3 spans 15 residues. This chain's CDR3 is CATSGAGVEQETQYF. The CDR3, as DNA: TGTGCCACCAGTGGAGCGGGAGTTGAGCAAGAGACCCAGTACTTC.

Turning to this clonotype: Sequence at one end of the junction differs from germline and may be a read error. The rearrangement links TRBV6-1 to TRBJ2-3; TRBD2 aligns across 11 bases. The CDR3 is 16 amino acids. Germline V gives CDR1 MNHNS, CDR2 SASEGT. The CDR3 region has the DNA TGTGCCAGCATGGAACTAGCGGGAGTAAGCACAGATACGCGGCATTTT. Translating it yields CASMELAGVSTDTRHF.

The gene calls are TRBV11-2 and TRBJ2-3; 10 nucleotides agree with TRBD1. The CDR3 sequence is 16 residues long. Germline CDR1 is SGHAT and CDR2 is FQNNGV. The V segment lost 5 bases and the J segment 14 bases; nucleotides outside the gene matches: 19. The CDR3 DNA reads TGTGCCAGCAGCCCGTGGACAGGGGGAGACGCAGATACACGGTATTTT. It codes for CASSPWTGGDADTRYF.

To note about this clonotype: One end of the junction is discordant with germline, which a read error may explain. The chain combines TRBV10-2 with TRBJ2-5; TRBD2 agrees at 8 bases. This CDR3 comprises 14 residues. Germline V CDR1 and CDR2: WSHSY, SAAADI. This chain's CDR3 is CASRTSRSGENQYF. Written as DNA, the CDR3 is TGCGCCAGCCGGACTAGCAGGAGTGGAGAGAACCAGTACTTC.

This rearrangement joins TRBV29-1 to TRBJ2-7; D possibly matches TRBD1 or TRBD2 (5 bases each). Germline-derived CDR1 and CDR2 are SQVTM and ANQGSEA. The V and J ends lost 5 bases and 7 bases respectively, with 21 bases between them. CDR3 length: 14 residues. The chain's CDR3 is CSVTPWGTNYEQYF. The CDR3 bases are TGCAGCGTTACCCCTTGGGGGACCAACTATGAGCAGTACTTC.

With respect to this clonotype: One end of the junction does not line up with germline, which may come from a read error. The gene calls are TRBV28 and TRBJ2-7, with 8 bases fitting TRBD1. CDR3 length: 15 residues. Germline V CDR1 and CDR2: MDHEN, SYDVKM. Here the CDR3 DNA reads TGTGTCAGCAGTGAACCAGGACAGGGTCGCTACGAGCAGTACTTC. Its translation: CVSSEPGQGRYEQYF.

On this clonotype: The junction departs from the called germline gene at one end, perhaps through a read error. The chain has TRBV29-1 and TRBJ1-1; 7 bases are shared with TRBD1. From germline, CDR1 is SQVTM and CDR2 ANQGSEA. This CDR3 has 11 residues. The DNA for the CDR3 is TGCAGCGTCGAGAGGACAGGTGAAGCCTTCTTT. Translated, it gives CSVERTGEAFF.

This sequence joins TRBV11-3 and TRBJ2-1; D unclear. The germline CDR1 and CDR2 sequences are SGHNT and YENEEA. V lost 7 bases and J 9 bases, leaving 19 bases between the germline ends. The CDR3 has 14 residues. The CDR3, as DNA: TGTGCCAGCAACTTGGGATGTGGGATTGGTGAGCAGTTCTTC. As protein: CASNLGCGIGEQFF. Complete variable domain (other parts from reference TRBV11-3 and TRBJ2-1): EAGVVQSPRYKIIEKKQPVAFWCNPISGHNTLYWYLQNLGQGPELLIRYENEEAVDDSQLPKDRFSAERLKGVDSTLKIQPAELGDSAVYLCASNLGCGIGEQFFGPGTRLTVL.

As concerns this clonotype: At one boundary the junction diverges from the germline segment, which might be a read error. This sequence joins TRBV6-1 and TRBJ2-3; 10 bases align to TRBD2. CDR1 and CDR2 from the germline V gene are MNHNS and SASEGT. The CDR3 extends over 14 amino acids. CDR3 DNA: TGTGCCAGAAGTGACACTAGCGGGGCAGATACGCAATATTTT. Amino acid sequence: CARSDTSGADTQYF.

On this clonotype: The conserved phenylalanine or tryptophan is not found at the CDR3 terminus, so this likely reflects a read error. The V gene is TRBV29-1, the J gene TRBJ2-5; the match to TRBD2 covers 7 bases. This CDR3 region has 15 residues. CDR1 SQVTM and CDR2 ANQGSEA come from the germline V gene. Here the CDR3 DNA reads TGCAGCCTTGAGGGACCCGGGAGGCTCCAAGAGACCCAGTACTTA. This translates into CSLEGPGRLQETQYL.

The chain is built from TRBV29-1 and TRBJ1-3, with D perhaps matching TRBD1 (5 bases). This CDR3 contains 12 residues. Germline V lookup: CDR1 SQVTM, CDR2 ANQGSEA. The CDR3 region has the DNA TGCGGGACGGACAAATCTGGAAACACCATATATTTT. Translating it yields CGTDKSGNTIYF.

The chain combines TRBV29-1 with TRBJ2-7; no firm D call. V was cut by 4 bases and J by 6 bases, with 16 bases left in between. The CDR3 has 13 residues. Per germline, CDR1 SQVTM and CDR2 ANQGSEA. CDR3 amino acids: CSVVGAPIFEQYF. The CDR3, as DNA: TGCAGCGTTGTTGGCGCCCCCATCTTCGAGCAGTACTTC.